Listed below are T cell receptor beta chains from one sample, sequenced in a study of shared clonotypes between healthy human individuals. Using immunoSEQ multiplex PCR, the repertoire was profiled, and TCRdb retains in-frame clones only, with some absent. The sample yields about 180,000 clones, approximately 92% seen once. The sample was naive CD4+ T cells sorted from blood. These receptors came from a young woman in good health. The CDR3 runs from the conserved cysteine through the conserved F or W. D genes are given only for firm matches. Clone size, where shown, is once, few, many, or a class for clones that have expanded.

clone_size	cdr3_length	d_call	v_call	j_call	cdr3_aa	cdr3_nt
.	14	.	TRBV11-2	TRBJ2-7	CASSLDRVLSEQYF	TGTGCCAGCAGCTTAGACAGGGTTCTGAGCGAGCAGTACTTC
.	17	.	TRBV5-1	TRBJ2-2	CASSWRMGPLNTGELFF	TGCGCCAGCAGCTGGAGGATGGGCCCTTTGAACACCGGGGAGCTGTTTTTT
.	15	.	TRBV27	TRBJ2-7	CASSFSHLPRGEQYF	TGTGCCAGCAGTTTCTCTCATCTCCCCCGGGGCGAGCAGTACTTC
.	14	TRBD2	TRBV30	TRBJ2-1	CAWSRAGGYNEQFF	TGTGCCTGGAGTAGGGCGGGAGGGTACAATGAGCAGTTCTTC
few	15	TRBD2	TRBV15	TRBJ2-2	CATSRLAGGLGELFF	TGTGCCACCAGCAGACTAGCGGGAGGACTCGGGGAGCTGTTTTTT
.	11	.	TRBV27	TRBJ1-2	CASSFPEASTF	TGCGCCAGCAGTTTCCCGGAGGCTAGCACCTTC
.	15	TRBD2	TRBV7-2	TRBJ2-7	CASSPTSGGLRGVYF	TGTGCCAGCAGCCCAACTAGCGGGGGGTTACGTGGTGTGTACTTC
.	16	TRBD1	TRBV29-1	TRBJ2-3	CSVDSRGTGVGDTQYF	TGCAGCGTCGACTCGCGAGGGACAGGGGTAGGGGATACGCAGTATTTT
.	15	.	TRBV18	TRBJ2-1	CASSPPVIRANEQFF	TGTGCCAGCTCACCACCGGTCATTCGGGCAAATGAGCAGTTCTTC
.	16	TRBD1	TRBV4-1	TRBJ2-1	CASSQEWQGAYNEQFF	TGCGCCAGCAGCCAAGAGTGGCAGGGGGCCTACAATGAGCAGTTCTTC
.	16	.	TRBV19	TRBJ2-2	CASSLTSRTNTGELFF	TGTGCCAGTAGTTTAACGAGCCGCACGAACACCGGGGAGCTGTTTTTT
.	14	TRBD2	TRBV19	TRBJ2-7	CARPPGGEAYEQYF	TGTGCCAGGCCCCCCGGGGGGGAGGCCTACGAGCAGTACTTC
.	14	.	TRBV28	TRBJ2-7	CASTLKENSYEQYF	TGTGCCAGCACCTTGAAAGAAAACTCCTACGAGCAGTACTTC
once	14	.	TRBV28	TRBJ1-5	CASSWGRNNQPQHF	TGTGCCAGCAGTTGGGGGCGCAACAATCAGCCCCAGCATTTT
.	13	TRBD1	TRBV28	TRBJ1-1	CASRDRGDTEAFF	TGTGCCAGCAGGGACAGGGGGGACACTGAAGCTTTCTTT
.	14	TRBD1	TRBV18	TRBJ1-6	CAGSRGQGVSPLHF	TGTGCCGGCAGTCGGGGACAGGGAGTTTCACCCCTCCACTTT
.	14	.	TRBV5-4	TRBJ2-7	CASSSRQRAYEQYF	TGTGCCAGCAGCTCTAGACAGCGAGCCTACGAGCAGTACTTC
.	15	TRBD1	TRBV18	TRBJ2-1	CASSQGQGKLGEQFF	TGTGCCAGCTCTCAGGGACAGGGCAAGCTAGGTGAGCAGTTCTTC
.	13	TRBD1	TRBV18	TRBJ1-1	CASSPTGSTEAFF	TGTGCCAGCTCACCGACAGGGAGCACTGAAGCTTTCTTT
.	14	TRBD1	TRBV10-3	TRBJ2-7	CAISGQGQSYEQYF	TGTGCCATCAGTGGACAGGGCCAATCCTACGAGCAGTACTTC
.	13	TRBD1	TRBV18	TRBJ1-1	CASSSDRGLETFF	TGTGCCAGCTCATCAGACAGGGGGCTTGAGACTTTCTTT
.	14	.	TRBV30	TRBJ1-2	CAWGGAETNYGYTF	TGTGCCTGGGGGGGCGCAGAGACTAACTATGGCTACACCTTC
.	14	.	TRBV7-8	TRBJ2-1	CASSLRLGNNEQFF	TGTGCCAGCAGCTTACGCCTCGGAAACAATGAGCAGTTCTTC
few	13	.	TRBV9	TRBJ1-2	CASSGGRSGGYTF	TGTGCCAGCAGCGGGGGACGGTCGGGAGGCTACACCTTC
.	15	TRBD1	TRBV5-1	TRBJ2-7	CASSLAGTGAHEQYF	TGCGCCAGCAGCTTGGCCGGGACAGGGGCTCACGAGCAGTACTTC
.	18	.	TRBV10-3	TRBJ2-1	CAISESGGIPSSYNEQFF	TGTGCCATCAGTGAGTCAGGGGGGATCCCCAGCTCCTACAATGAGCAGTTCTTC
.	15	TRBD2	TRBV7-9	TRBJ2-5	CASSSGTSAQETQYF	TGTGCCAGCAGCTCCGGGACTAGCGCACAAGAGACCCAGTACTTC
.	13	.	TRBV5-4	TRBJ2-1	CASSLARKAEQFF	TGTGCCAGCAGCTTGGCCCGGAAGGCGGAGCAGTTCTTC
.	16	TRBD2	TRBV28	TRBJ2-7	CASSLTTSGRGYEQYF	TGTGCCAGCAGTTTGACGACTAGCGGGAGGGGCTACGAGCAGTACTTC
.	15	TRBD1	TRBV6-5	TRBJ1-1	CASSGTGAGYTEAFF	TGTGCCAGCAGCGGGACAGGGGCCGGCTACACTGAAGCTTTCTTT
.	13	.	TRBV27	TRBJ2-7	CASSLFRDYEQYF	TGTGCCAGCAGTTTATTCAGGGACTACGAGCAGTACTTC
.	11	.	TRBV7-2	TRBJ1-2	CASSLLDGYTF	TGTGCCAGCAGCTTATTGGATGGCTACACCTTC
.	14	.	TRBV7-9	TRBJ1-2	CASSLGSELYGYTF	TGTGCCAGCAGCTTAGGATCGGAACTCTATGGCTACACCTTC
.	15	TRBD1	TRBV29-1	TRBJ2-7	CSANLGQGFSYEQYF	TGCAGCGCAAACCTCGGACAGGGATTCTCCTACGAGCAGTACTTC
.	15	.	TRBV15	TRBJ2-7	CATSRDRQAGLGQYF	TGTGCCACCAGCAGAGATCGGCAGGCAGGGTTGGGGCAGTACTTC
.	18	TRBD1	TRBV11-1	TRBJ2-7	CASSLDDSGTGSSYEQYF	TGTGCCAGCAGCTTAGATGATTCCGGGACAGGATCATCCTACGAGCAGTACTTC
.	13	TRBD1	TRBV29-1	TRBJ1-2	CSVGQGGGYGYTF	TGCAGCGTTGGACAGGGAGGAGGTTATGGCTACACCTTC
.	14	.	TRBV28	TRBJ2-1	CASSLSGGYNEQFF	TGTGCCAGCAGTCTATCGGGTGGATACAATGAGCAGTTCTTC
.	11	.	TRBV19	TRBJ2-7	CASGPQYEQYF	TGTGCCAGCGGGCCACAGTACGAGCAGTACTTC
.	14	TRBD2	TRBV2	TRBJ2-3	CASSDRGTSGRKYF	TGTGCCAGCAGTGATAGAGGGACTAGCGGGCGAAAGTATTTT
few	14	.	TRBV18	TRBJ1-2	CASSPRDVDYGYTF	TGTGCCAGCTCACCACGAGACGTGGACTATGGCTACACCTTC
.	15	TRBD1	TRBV4-1	TRBJ1-2	CASSTVQGFHYGYTF	TGCGCCAGCAGCACAGTACAGGGGTTCCACTATGGCTACACCTTC
.	12	.	TRBV28	TRBJ2-1	CASRRDQNEQFF	TGTGCCAGCAGGCGTGATCAGAATGAGCAGTTCTTC
.	15	TRBD1	TRBV7-8	TRBJ2-1	CASTLTGQGFYEQFF	TGTGCCAGCACCCTAACGGGACAGGGGTTCTATGAGCAGTTCTTC
.	15	TRBD2	TRBV7-2	TRBJ2-1	CASSFRERGYNEQFF	TGTGCCAGCAGCTTCCGGGAGCGGGGTTACAATGAGCAGTTCTTC
.	12	.	TRBV29-1	TRBJ1-4	CSVRTGAEKLFF	TGCAGCGTTAGGACCGGAGCTGAAAAACTGTTTTTT
.	15	TRBD1	TRBV4-1	TRBJ2-7	CASSHIGQDSYEQYF	TGCGCCAGCAGCCATATAGGACAGGACTCCTACGAGCAGTACTTC
.	12	.	TRBV5-6	TRBJ1-2	CASSYGPDGYTF	TGTGCCAGCAGCTACGGACCGGATGGCTACACCTTC
.	15	.	TRBV13	TRBJ2-1	CASSLLAVVGNEQFF	TGTGCCAGCAGCTTATTGGCAGTCGTCGGCAATGAGCAGTTCTTC
.	15	TRBD2	TRBV4-2	TRBJ2-7	CASSQELATSGRKYF	TGTGCCAGCAGCCAAGAACTCGCGACTAGCGGTAGAAAGTACTTC
.	16	TRBD1	TRBV5-1	TRBJ1-3	CASSWGDRGSGNTIYF	TGCGCCAGCAGCTGGGGAGACAGGGGCTCTGGAAACACCATATATTTT
.	14	.	TRBV28	TRBJ1-2	CASSLSGNLNGYTF	TGTGCCAGCAGTTTATCAGGCAATTTAAATGGCTACACCTTC
.	14	.	TRBV30	TRBJ1-1	CAWSSRAGNTEAFF	TGTGCCTGGAGTTCAAGGGCAGGGAACACTGAAGCTTTCTTT
few	12	.	TRBV5-1	TRBJ1-1	CASSLGATEAFF	TGCGCCAGCAGCTTGGGTGCTACTGAAGCTTTCTTT
.	15	TRBD2	TRBV6-5	TRBJ2-7	CASSYDPSGSYEQYF	TGTGCCAGCAGTTACGATCCTAGCGGGAGCTACGAGCAGTACTTC
.	13	.	TRBV19	TRBJ1-2	CASSAPVGSDYTF	TGTGCCAGTAGTGCACCGGTGGGATCGGACTACACCTTC
.	20	TRBD2	TRBV18	TRBJ2-3	CASSPRASGLAGGSTDTQYF	TGTGCCAGCTCGCCCCGGGCCTCGGGACTAGCGGGAGGGAGCACAGATACGCAGTATTTT